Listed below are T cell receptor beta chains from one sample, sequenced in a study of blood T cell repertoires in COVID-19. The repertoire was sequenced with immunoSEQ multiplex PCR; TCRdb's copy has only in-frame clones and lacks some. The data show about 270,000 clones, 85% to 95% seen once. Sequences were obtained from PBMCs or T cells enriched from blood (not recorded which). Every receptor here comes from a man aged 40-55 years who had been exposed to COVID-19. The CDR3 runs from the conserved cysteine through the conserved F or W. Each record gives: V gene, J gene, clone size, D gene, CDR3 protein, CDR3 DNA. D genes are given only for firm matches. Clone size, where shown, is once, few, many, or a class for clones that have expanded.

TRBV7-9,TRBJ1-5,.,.,CASSFWAGTDHQPQHF,TGTGCCAGCAGCTTTTGGGCAGGCACGGATCATCAGCCCCAGCATTTT
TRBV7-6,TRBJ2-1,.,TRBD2,CASSPTSGSINEQFF,TGTGCCAGCAGCCCTACTAGCGGGAGTATCAATGAGCAGTTCTTC
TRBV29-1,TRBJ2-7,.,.,CSVEEAGLPYEQYF,TGCAGCGTTGAAGAGGCAGGGCTTCCCTACGAGCAGTACTTC
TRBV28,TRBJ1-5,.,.,CASSIRGYSNQPQHF,TGTGCCAGCAGCATTCGGGGTTATAGCAATCAGCCCCAGCATTTT
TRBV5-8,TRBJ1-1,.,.,CASSLGLRGRKNTEAFF,TGTGCCAGCAGCTTGGGGTTGAGGGGGAGAAAGAACACTGAAGCTTTCTTT
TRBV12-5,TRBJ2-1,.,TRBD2,CASGPGRGRAIEQFF,TGTGCTAGTGGTCCTGGTCGCGGGAGGGCCATTGAGCAGTTCTTC
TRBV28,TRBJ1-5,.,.,CASSFSISAGRSTQPQHF,TGTGCCAGCAGTTTTAGTATCTCGGCAGGGCGGTCTACTCAGCCCCAGCATTTT
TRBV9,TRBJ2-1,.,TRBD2,CASSVASGGIYNEQFF,TGTGCCAGCAGCGTAGCTAGCGGGGGGATATACAATGAGCAGTTCTTC
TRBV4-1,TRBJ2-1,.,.,CASSSQGYNEQFF,TGCGCCAGCAGCTCACAGGGTTACAATGAGCAGTTCTTC
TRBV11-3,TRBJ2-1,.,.,CASSLGGTAGPNEQFF,TGTGCCAGCAGCCTAGGAGGGACAGCGGGCCCCAATGAGCAGTTCTTC
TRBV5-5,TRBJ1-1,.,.,CASSAPGQENTEAFF,TGTGCCAGCAGCGCTCCGGGACAAGAGAACACTGAAGCTTTCTTT
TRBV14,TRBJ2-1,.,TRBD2,CASSPSGRAGNEQFF,TGTGCCAGCAGCCCTAGCGGGAGGGCGGGCAATGAGCAGTTCTTC
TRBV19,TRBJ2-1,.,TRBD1,CASSGLSGTGRVNEQFF,TGTGCCAGTAGTGGTCTCTCCGGGACAGGGAGGGTGAATGAGCAGTTCTTC
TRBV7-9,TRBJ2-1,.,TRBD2,CASSLGRLAGGPLDEQFF,TGTGCCAGCAGCTTAGGAAGGCTAGCGGGAGGGCCTCTGGATGAGCAGTTCTTC
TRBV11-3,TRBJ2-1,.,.,CASSSRDTGSYNEQFF,TGTGCCAGCAGCTCCCGGGACACGGGGTCCTACAATGAGCAGTTCTTC
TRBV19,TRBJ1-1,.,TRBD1,CASTPGTDLNTEAFF,TGTGCCAGTACCCCCGGGACAGACTTGAACACTGAAGCTTTCTTT
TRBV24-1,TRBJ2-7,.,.,CATSDFVRPYEQYF,TGTGCCACCAGTGATTTTGTCCGTCCCTACGAGCAGTACTTC
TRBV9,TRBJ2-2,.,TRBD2,CASSGPLAGGAGELFF,TGTGCCAGCAGCGGGCCCCTAGCGGGAGGGGCCGGGGAGCTGTTTTTT
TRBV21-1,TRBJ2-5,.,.,CASSDLPDSGETQYF,TGTGCCAGCAGCGACCTCCCGGACTCCGGGGAGACCCAGTACTTC
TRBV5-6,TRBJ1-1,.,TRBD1,CASRATGERWTFF,TGTGCCAGCAGAGCGACAGGGGAACGGTGGACTTTCTTT
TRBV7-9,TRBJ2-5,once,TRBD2,CASSLAVGRGETQYF,TGTGCCAGCAGCTTAGCGGTCGGGAGGGGGGAGACCCAGTACTTC
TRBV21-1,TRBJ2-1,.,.,CASSKSPTFTGVSYNEQFF,TGTGCCAGCAGCAAAAGTCCAACGTTCACAGGGGTCTCCTACAATGAGCAGTTCTTC
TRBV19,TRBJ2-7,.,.,CASSIVFGTGAYEQYF,TGTGCCAGTAGTATAGTTTTTGGGACGGGAGCCTACGAGCAGTACTTC
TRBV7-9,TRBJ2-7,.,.,CASSRVRVPYEQYF,TGTGCCAGCAGTAGAGTCAGGGTCCCCTACGAGCAGTACTTC
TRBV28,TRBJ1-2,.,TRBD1,CASSLGGQGNGYTF,TGTGCCAGCAGTCTAGGGGGACAGGGTAATGGCTACACCTTC
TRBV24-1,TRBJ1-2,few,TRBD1,CATSDPGTGDGYTF,TGTGCCACCAGTGACCCCGGGACAGGGGATGGCTACACCTTC
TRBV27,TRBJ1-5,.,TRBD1,CASSFQFGTGGHQPQHF,TGTGCCAGCAGTTTCCAATTCGGGACAGGGGGCCATCAGCCCCAGCATTTT
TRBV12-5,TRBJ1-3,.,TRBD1,CASGSTGGTGTTGNTIYF,TGTGCTAGTGGTTCCACAGGGGGAACGGGTACCACGGGAAACACCATATATTTT
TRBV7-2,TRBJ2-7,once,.,CASSWSGNLFVDEQYF,TGTGCCAGCAGCTGGTCCGGGAATCTGTTCGTGGACGAGCAGTACTTC
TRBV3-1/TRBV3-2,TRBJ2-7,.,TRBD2,CASSQDPRGGEQYF,TGTGCCAGCAGCCAAGACCCACGCGGGGGCGAGCAGTACTTC
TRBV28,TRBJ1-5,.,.,CASSPQGPSNQPQHF,TGTGCCAGCAGTCCCCAGGGGCCAAGCAATCAGCCCCAGCATTTT
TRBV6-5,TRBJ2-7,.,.,CASRQGLTSYEQYF,TGTGCCAGCAGACAAGGACTAACATCCTACGAGCAGTACTTC
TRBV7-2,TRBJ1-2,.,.,CASSFAGQDYGYTF,TGTGCCAGCAGCTTCGCAGGGCAAGACTATGGCTACACCTTC
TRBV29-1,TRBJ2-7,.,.,CSARTISEQYF,TGCAGCGCCCGGACTATTAGTGAGCAGTACTTC